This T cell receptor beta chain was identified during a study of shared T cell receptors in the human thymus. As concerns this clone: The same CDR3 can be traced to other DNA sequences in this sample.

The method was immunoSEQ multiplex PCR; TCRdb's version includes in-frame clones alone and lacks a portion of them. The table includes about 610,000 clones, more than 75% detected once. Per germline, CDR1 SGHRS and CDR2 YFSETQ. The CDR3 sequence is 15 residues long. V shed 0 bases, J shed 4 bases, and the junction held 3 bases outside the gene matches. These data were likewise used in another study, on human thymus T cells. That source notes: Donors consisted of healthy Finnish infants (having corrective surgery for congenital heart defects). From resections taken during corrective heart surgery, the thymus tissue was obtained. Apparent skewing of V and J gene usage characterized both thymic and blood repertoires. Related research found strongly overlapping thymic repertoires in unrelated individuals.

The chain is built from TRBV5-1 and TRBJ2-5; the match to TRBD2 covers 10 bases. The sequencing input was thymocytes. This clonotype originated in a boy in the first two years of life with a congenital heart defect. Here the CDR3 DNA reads TGCGCCAGCAGCTTGGTAGCGGGAGGCCCAGAGACCCAGTACTTC. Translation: CASSLVAGGPETQYF.